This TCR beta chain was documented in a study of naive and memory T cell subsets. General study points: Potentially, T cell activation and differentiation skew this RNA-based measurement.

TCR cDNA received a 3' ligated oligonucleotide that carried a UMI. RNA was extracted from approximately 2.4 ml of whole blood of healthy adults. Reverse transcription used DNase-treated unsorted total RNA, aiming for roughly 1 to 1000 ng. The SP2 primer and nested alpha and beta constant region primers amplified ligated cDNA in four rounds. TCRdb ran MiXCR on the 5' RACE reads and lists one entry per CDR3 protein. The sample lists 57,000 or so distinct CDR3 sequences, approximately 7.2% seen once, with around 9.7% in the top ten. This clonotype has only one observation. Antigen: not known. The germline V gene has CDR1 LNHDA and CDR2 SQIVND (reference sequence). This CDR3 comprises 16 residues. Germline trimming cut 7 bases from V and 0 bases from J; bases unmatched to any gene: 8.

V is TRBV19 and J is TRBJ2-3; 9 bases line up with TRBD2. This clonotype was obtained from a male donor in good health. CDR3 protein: CASNKRGVSSTDTQYF. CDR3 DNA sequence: TGTGCCAGTAATAAGCGGGGGGTGTCTAGCACAGATACGCAGTATTTT.